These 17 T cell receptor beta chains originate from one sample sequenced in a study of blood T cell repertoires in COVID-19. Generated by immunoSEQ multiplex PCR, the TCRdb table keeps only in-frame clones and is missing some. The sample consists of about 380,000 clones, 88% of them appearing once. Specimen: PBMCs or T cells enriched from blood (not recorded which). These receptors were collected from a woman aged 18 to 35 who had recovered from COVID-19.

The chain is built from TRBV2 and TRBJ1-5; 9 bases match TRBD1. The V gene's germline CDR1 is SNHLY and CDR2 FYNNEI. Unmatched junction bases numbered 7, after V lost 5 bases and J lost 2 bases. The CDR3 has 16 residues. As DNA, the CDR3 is TGTGCCAGCAGTCTACAGGGGGCGGATCGCAATCAGCCCCAGCATTTT. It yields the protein CASSLQGADRNQPQHF.

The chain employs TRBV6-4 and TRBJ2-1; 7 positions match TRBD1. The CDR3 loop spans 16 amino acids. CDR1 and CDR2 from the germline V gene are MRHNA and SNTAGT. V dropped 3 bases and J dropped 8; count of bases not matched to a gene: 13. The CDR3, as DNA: TGTGCCAGCAGTGAGGCCTCGGTGAGACAGGGCCATGAGCAGTTCTTC. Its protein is CASSEASVRQGHEQFF.

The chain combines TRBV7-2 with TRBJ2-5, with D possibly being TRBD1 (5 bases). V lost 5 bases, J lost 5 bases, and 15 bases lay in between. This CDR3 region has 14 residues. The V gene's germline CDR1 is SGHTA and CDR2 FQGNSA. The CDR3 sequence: CASSQGGLGETQYF. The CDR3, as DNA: TGTGCCAGCAGCCAGGGCGGTTTAGGTGAGACCCAGTACTTC.

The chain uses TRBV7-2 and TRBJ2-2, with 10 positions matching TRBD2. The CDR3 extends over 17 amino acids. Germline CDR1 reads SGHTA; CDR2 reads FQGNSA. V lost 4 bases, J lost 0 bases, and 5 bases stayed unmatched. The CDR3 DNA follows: TGTGCCAGCAGCTCCCAACTAGCGGGGCCGAACACCGGGGAGCTGTTTTTT. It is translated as CASSSQLAGPNTGELFF.

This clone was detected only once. In DNA, the CDR3 is TGTGCCAGCACCTTGGATCCAGGGGCCAACTATGGCTACACCTTC. This codes for CASTLDPGANYGYTF. The chain joins TRBV28 to TRBJ1-2; possibly TRBD1 for D (6 bases). Germline loops: CDR1 MDHEN, CDR2 SYDVKM. CDR3 size: 15 residues. The V gene lost 7 bases and the J gene lost 2 bases, with 17 bases spanning the gap.

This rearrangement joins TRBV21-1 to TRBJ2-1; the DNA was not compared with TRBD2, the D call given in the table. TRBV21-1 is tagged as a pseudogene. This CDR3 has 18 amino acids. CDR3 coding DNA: TGTGCCAGCAGCAAAGGGCGGGGTTTGACTAGCTCCCCCGGTACGCAGTTCTTC. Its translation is CASSKGRGLTSSPGTQFF.

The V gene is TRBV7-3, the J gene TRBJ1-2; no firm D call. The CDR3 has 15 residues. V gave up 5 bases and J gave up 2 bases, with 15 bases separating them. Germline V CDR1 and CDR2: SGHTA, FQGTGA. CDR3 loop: CASSIAGRLNYGYTF. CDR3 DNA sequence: TGTGCCAGCAGCATCGCGGGGAGGCTGAACTATGGCTACACCTTC.

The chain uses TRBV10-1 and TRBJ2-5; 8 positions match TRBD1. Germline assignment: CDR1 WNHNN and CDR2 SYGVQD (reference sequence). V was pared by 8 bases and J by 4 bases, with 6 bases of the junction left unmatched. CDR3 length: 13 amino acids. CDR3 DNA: TGCGCCAGCGAAACGACAGGGGCAGAGACCCAGTACTTC. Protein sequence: CASETTGAETQYF.

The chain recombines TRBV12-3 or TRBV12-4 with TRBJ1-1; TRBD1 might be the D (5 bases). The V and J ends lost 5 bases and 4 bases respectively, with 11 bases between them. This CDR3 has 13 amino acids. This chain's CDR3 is CASSRAGVTEAFF. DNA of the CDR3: TGTGCCAGCAGTCGGGCGGGGGTCACTGAAGCTTTCTTT.

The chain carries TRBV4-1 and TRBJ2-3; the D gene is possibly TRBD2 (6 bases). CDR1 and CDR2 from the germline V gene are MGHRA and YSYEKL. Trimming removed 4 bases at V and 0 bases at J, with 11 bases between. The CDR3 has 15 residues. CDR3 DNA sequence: TGCGCCAGCAGCCTCCTCGGGGGTAGCACAGATACGCAGTATTTT. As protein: CASSLLGGSTDTQYF.

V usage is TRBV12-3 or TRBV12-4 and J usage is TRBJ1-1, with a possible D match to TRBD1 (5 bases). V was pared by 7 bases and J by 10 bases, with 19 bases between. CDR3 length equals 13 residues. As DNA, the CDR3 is TGTGCCAGCACTTACAGGAGCCCCATCGGAGCTTTCTTT. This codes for CASTYRSPIGAFF.

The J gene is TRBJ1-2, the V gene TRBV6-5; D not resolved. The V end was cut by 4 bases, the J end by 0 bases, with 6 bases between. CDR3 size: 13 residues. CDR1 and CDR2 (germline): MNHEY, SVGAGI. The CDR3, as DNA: TGTGCCAGCAGTTTGACACCTAACTATGGCTACACCTTC. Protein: CASSLTPNYGYTF.

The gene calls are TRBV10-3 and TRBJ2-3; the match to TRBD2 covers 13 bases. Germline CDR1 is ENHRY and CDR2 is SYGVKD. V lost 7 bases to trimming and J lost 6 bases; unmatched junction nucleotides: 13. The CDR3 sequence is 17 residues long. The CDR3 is CAITGLAGASSLDTQYF. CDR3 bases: TGTGCCATCACTGGACTAGCGGGGGCTTCCAGCTTGGATACGCAGTATTTT.

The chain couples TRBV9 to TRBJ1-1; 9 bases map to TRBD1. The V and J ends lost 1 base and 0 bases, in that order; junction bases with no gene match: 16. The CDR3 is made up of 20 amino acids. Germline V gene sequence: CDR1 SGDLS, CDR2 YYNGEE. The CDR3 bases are TGTGCCAGCAGCGTACGGGACAGGGCCCATACTTACGAACTGAACACTGAAGCTTTCTTT. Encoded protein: CASSVRDRAHTYELNTEAFF.

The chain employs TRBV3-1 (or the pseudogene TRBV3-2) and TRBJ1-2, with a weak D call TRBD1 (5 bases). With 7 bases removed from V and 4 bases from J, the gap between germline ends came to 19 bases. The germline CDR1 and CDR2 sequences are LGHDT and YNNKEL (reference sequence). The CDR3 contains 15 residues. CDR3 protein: CASTLMGGAAYGYTF. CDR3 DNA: TGTGCCAGCACCCTCATGGGGGGAGCCGCCTATGGCTACACCTTC.

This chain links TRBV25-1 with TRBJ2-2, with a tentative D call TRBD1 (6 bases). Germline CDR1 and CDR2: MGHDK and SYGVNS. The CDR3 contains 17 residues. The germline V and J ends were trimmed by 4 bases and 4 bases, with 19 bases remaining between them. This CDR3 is CASSGSYRVEATGELFF. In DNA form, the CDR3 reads TGTGCCAGCAGTGGATCGTACAGGGTGGAGGCCACCGGGGAGCTGTTTTTT.

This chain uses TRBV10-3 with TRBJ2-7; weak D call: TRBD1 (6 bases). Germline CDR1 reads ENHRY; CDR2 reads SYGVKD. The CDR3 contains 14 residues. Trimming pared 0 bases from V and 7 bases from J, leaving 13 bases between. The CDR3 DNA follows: TGTGCCATCAGTGAGTCGACAGGAGCAGGAGAGCAGTACTTC. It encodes CAISESTGAGEQYF.